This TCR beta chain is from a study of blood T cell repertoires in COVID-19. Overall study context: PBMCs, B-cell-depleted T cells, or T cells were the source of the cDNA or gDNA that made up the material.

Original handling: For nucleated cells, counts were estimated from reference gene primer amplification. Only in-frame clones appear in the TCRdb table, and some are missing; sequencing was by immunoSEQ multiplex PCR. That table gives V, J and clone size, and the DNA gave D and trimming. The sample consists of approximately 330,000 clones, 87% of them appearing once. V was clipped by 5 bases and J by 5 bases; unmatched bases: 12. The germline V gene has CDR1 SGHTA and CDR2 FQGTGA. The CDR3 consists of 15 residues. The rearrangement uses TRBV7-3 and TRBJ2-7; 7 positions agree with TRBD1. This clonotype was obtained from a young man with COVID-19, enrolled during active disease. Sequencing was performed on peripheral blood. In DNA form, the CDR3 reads TGTGCCAGCAGCCCGACAGGGTCGCTTTATGACGAGCAGTACTTC. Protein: CASSPTGSLYDEQYF.